This T cell receptor beta chain is drawn from a study of blood T cell repertoires in COVID-19. Across the whole study: Sample material is recorded as cDNA or gDNA derived from T cells, B-cell-depleted T cells, or PBMCs.

With 2 bases clipped from V and 3 bases from J, the junction kept 7 bases outside the gene matches. This CDR3 comprises 16 residues. CDR1 and CDR2 (germline): MNHNY, SVGAGI (reference sequence). The protocol was immunoSEQ multiplex PCR, while the TCRdb copy is restricted to in-frame clones and leaves out a portion. The sample has around 63,000 clones, roughly two thirds seen once. This rearrangement joins TRBV6-6 to TRBJ2-3, with TRBD2 matching over 8 bases. Sample: peripheral blood. The clonotype originates from a woman in her 70s with COVID-19, enrolled during active disease. CDR3 in DNA: TGTGCCAGCAGTTACGTCCACAGCGGGAGTACAGATACGCAGTATTTT. Its translation is CASSYVHSGSTDTQYF.